This TCR beta chain was recorded in a study of CD8 T cells in ankylosing spondylitis. Study-wide points: Reports say disease-linked clones showed up significantly more in matched ankylosing spondylitis synovial fluid. Reports of some motif variants in reactive arthritis synovial fluid and blood predate this one. Within ankylosing spondylitis blood, a TCR beta motif made up of under 10 highly homologous variants appeared to be characteristic.

The length of the CDR3 is 15 residues. V dropped 10 bases and J dropped 3; count of bases not matched to a gene: 9. Molecular-barcoded quantitative 5'-RACE produced these TCR beta libraries. TCRdb reprocessed the 5' RACE reads with MiXCR, giving one entry per CDR3 protein. This table has 250,000 to 350,000 distinct CDR3 sequences, 20% appearing once. This clonotype turned up a few times. Its antigen is currently unknown. The source material was blood, either unsorted or a sorted T cell fraction (not recorded which). The chain has TRBV12-3 or TRBV12-4 and TRBJ2-2; 9 nucleotides match TRBD2. The origin of this receptor is a male donor with ankylosing spondylitis or in good health (not recorded which). CDR3 sequence reads: CATMMTSGYTGELFF. The CDR3 DNA follows: TGTGCCACCATGATGACTAGCGGATACACCGGGGAGCTGTTTTTT.